This T cell receptor beta chain was captured in a study of technical replicates of blood from a handful of donors. Profiling relied on immunoSEQ multiplex PCR, and the TCRdb table lists in-frame clones only, not all of them. Seen here are roughly 68,000 clones, more than 85% observed once, and the top ten hold roughly 5%. Germline values: CDR1 SGHTA, CDR2 FQGNSA. V was clipped by 1 base and J by 5 bases, with 12 bases between them. The CDR3 length is 16 residues. Material: PBMCs. The receptor's source is a human donor in good health. Some clones in this sample may be carry-over from other donors' samples. V and J are TRBV7-2 and TRBJ1-6; maybe TRBD1 (6 bases). In DNA form, the CDR3 reads TGTGCCAGCAGCTTAGTGCAGGGGCCAAATAATTCACCCCTCCACTTT. This encodes CASSLVQGPNNSPLHF.